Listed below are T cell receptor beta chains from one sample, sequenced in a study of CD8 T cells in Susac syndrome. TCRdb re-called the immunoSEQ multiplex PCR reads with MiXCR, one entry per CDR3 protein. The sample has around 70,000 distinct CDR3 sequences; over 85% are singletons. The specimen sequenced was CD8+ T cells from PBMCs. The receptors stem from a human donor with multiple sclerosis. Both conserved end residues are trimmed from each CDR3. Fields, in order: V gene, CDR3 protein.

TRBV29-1,SVEDPGQSYEQY
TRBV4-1,ASSHQQGYEQY
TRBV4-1,ASSQRDREGSEQY
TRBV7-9,ASSLLSLDEQF
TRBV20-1,SARDPDTFYGYT
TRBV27,ASSTRTGGYEQY
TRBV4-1,ASSQDSGAKIGPGVYGYT
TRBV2,ASSAWTASGTLNEQY
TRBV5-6,ASSLKQRPYNEQF
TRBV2,ASSEAGTSGGNEQF
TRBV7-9,ASSDLTSYGTDTQY
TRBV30,AWEDRGDEQF
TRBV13,ASSTSTGGNEAF
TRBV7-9,ASSPAGLAGNEQF
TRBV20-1,SARGLAYEQY
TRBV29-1,SVELAWDEQF
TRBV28,ASSFSGIVYEQY
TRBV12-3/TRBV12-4,ASTQSITNEQF
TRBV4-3,ASSQDWAVNTEAF
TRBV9,ASSTDSSYNEQF
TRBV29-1,SVDYEIAGYGYT
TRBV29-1,SVSGLGVEQY
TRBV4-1,ASGPIVDSGYGYT
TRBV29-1,SVVPGLAGRSHNEQF
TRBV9,ASSVDGEAGELF
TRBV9,ASSVGAGKGHQETQY
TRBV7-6,ASSPTSGEETQY
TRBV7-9,ASSIQGVATNEKLF